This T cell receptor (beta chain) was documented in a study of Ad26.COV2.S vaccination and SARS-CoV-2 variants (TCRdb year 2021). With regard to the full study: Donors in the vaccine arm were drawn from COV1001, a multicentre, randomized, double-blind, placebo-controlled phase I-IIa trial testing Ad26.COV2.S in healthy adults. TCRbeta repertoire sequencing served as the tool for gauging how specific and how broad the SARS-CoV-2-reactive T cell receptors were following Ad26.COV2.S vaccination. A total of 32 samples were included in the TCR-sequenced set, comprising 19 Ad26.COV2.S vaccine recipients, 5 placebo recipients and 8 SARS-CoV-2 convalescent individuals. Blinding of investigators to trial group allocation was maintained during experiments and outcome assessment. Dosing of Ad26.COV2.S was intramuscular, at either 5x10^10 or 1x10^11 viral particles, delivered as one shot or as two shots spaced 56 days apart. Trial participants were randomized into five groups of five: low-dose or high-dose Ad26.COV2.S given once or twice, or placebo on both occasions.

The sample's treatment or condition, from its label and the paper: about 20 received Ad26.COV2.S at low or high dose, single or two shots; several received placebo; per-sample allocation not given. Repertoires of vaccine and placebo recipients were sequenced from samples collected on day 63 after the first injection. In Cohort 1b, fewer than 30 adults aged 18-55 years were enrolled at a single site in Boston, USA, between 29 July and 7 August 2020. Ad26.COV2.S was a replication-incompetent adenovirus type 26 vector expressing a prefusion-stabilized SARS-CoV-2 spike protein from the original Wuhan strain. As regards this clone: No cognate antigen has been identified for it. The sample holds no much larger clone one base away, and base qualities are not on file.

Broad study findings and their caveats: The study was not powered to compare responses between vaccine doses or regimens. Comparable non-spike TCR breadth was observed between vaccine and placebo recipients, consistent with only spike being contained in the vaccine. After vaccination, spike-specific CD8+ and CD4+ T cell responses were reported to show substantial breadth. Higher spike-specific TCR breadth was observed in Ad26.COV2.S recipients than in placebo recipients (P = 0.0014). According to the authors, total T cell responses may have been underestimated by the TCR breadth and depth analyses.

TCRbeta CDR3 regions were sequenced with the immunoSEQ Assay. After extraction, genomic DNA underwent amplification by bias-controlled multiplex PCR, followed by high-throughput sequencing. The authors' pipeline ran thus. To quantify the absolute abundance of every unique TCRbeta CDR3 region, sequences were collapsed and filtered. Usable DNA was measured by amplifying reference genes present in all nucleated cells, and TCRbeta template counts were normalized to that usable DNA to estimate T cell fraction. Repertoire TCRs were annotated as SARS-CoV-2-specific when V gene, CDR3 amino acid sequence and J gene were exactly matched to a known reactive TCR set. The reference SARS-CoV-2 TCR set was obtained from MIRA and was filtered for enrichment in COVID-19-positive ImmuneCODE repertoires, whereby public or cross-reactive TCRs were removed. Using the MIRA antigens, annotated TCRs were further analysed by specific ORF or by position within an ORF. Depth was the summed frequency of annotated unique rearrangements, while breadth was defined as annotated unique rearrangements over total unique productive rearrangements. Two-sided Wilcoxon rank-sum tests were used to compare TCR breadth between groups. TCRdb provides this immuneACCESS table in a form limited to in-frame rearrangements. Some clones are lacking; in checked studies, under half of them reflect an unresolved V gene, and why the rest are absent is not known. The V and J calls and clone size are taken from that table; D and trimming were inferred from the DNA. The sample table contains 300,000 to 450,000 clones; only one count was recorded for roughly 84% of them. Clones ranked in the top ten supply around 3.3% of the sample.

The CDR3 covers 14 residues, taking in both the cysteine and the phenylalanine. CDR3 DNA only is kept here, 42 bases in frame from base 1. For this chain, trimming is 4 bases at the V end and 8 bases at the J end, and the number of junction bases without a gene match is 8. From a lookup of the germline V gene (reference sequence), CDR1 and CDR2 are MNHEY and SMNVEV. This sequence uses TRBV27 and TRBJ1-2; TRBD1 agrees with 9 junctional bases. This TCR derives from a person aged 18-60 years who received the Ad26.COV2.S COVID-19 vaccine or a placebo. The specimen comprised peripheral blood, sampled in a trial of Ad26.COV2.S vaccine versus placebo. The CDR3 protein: CASSSRQGEWGYTF. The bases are TGTGCCAGCAGTTCCCGACAGGGGGAGTGGGGCTACACCTTC.